This T cell receptor (beta chain) emerged from a study of Ad26.COV2.S vaccination and SARS-CoV-2 variants. Whole-study context: Of the COV1001 trial arms, the Ad26.COV2.S arm included the donor. Doses of Ad26.COV2.S were injected into muscle once or twice, 56 days apart.

A note on this clone: Its antigen is unidentified.

Profiled with immunoSEQ multiplex PCR; TCRdb holds only in-frame clones, not every one. The data contain hundreds of thousands of clones, roughly nine tenths of them singletons. The germline V gene has CDR1 SGHNT and CDR2 YENEEA. The CDR3 extends over 15 amino acids. Trimming pared 2 bases from V and 3 bases from J, leaving 11 bases between. Whole-study findings and limits: Assessments of TCR breadth and depth may have underestimated the total T cell responses.

Treatment defined: some 19 received Ad26.COV2.S at low or high dose, single or two shots; five or six received placebo; per-sample allocation not given. Sample collection was performed on day 63 after the first vaccine or placebo injection. This rearrangement joins TRBV11-3 to TRBJ2-4; perhaps TRBD2 as D (5 bases). Source: peripheral blood, taken in a trial of Ad26.COV2.S vaccine versus placebo. The TCR sequence derives from a person aged 18-65 years who received the Ad26.COV2.S COVID-19 vaccine or a placebo. CDR3 coding DNA: TGTGCCAGCAGCTTACGGGGTAAAGGCAAAAACATTCAGTACTTC. Protein product: CASSLRGKGKNIQYF. The variable domain in full, with the rest retrieved from reference TRBV11-3 and TRBJ2-4, is EAGVVQSPRYKIIEKKQPVAFWCNPISGHNTLYWYLQNLGQGPELLIRYENEEAVDDSQLPKDRFSAERLKGVDSTLKIQPAELGDSAVYLCASSLRGKGKNIQYFGAGTRLSVL.